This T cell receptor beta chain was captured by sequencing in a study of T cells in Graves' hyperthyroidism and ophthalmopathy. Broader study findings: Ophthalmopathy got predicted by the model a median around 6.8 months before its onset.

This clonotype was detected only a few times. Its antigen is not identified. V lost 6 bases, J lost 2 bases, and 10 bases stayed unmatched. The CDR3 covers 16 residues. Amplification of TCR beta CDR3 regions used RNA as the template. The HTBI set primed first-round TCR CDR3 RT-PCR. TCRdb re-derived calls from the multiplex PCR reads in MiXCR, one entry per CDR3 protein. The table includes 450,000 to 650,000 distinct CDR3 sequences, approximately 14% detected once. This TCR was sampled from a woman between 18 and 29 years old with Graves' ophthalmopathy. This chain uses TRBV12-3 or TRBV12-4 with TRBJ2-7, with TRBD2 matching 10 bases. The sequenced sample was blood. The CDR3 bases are TGTGCCAGCAGCCTCCAAGCGGGAGGGCCCCCCTACGAGCAGTACTTC. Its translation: CASSLQAGGPPYEQYF.